This T cell receptor beta chain was sequenced in a study of cytotoxic CD8 clonotypes in ibrutinib-treated CLL. About the research overall: The group held roughly ten relapsed/refractory and roughly 15 treatment-naive patients, with some 17 IGHV unmutated. Partial responders about 25, complete 2; around twelve progressed and 14 stayed in remission by median 68 months. Study-level results: Increased clonality at ibrutinib response gave way to a return toward baseline at progression.

Trimming stripped 5 bases from V and 4 bases from J, with 9 bases between. The CDR3 spans 12 residues. CDR1 is SEHNR and CDR2 is FQNEAQ in the germline V gene (reference sequence). A note on this clone: Its antigen is not identified. Other DNA sequences in this sample translate to the same CDR3.

The repertoire was sequenced with immunoSEQ multiplex PCR; TCRdb's copy has only in-frame clones and lacks some. The sample contains 130,000 to 150,000 clones, 79% of which appear only once. The sample in question was PBMCs, obtained after 12 months of ibrutinib treatment. The chain links TRBV7-9 to TRBJ2-7; tentative D call: TRBD2 (6 bases). This receptor was identified in a human donor with chronic lymphocytic leukemia. As DNA, the CDR3 is TGTGCCAGCAGCCTCAGCGGGTACGAGCAGTACTTC. Its translation is CASSLSGYEQYF.